The 13 T cell receptor beta chains reported below all come from one sample, sequenced in a study of siplizumab effects on memory and regulatory T cells. Sequencing used immunoSEQ multiplex PCR; TCRdb keeps in-frame clones, though not all of them. This sample yields some 100,000 clones, of which roughly 97% are seen a single time; 0.025% to 0.035% belongs to the top ten. Sequences were obtained from naive CD4+ T cells sorted from blood. The receptors stem from a human donor in good health.

The genes are TRBV5-6 and TRBJ2-2; D tentatively reads TRBD1 or TRBD2 (5 bases each). Germline V gene lookup returns CDR1 SGHDT and CDR2 YYEEEE. There are 17 residues in the CDR3. V lost 3 bases and J lost 5, with 20 bases in between. In nucleotides, the CDR3 is TGTGCCAGCAGCTCCACTGGACCGGGACGGAGAACCGGGGAGCTGTTTTTT. Translated: CASSSTGPGRRTGELFF.

The chain couples TRBV5-4 to TRBJ1-1, with D perhaps matching TRBD1 (6 bases). Germline V lookup: CDR1 SGHNT, CDR2 YYREEE (reference sequence). CDR3 length equals 14 residues. V dropped 1 base and J dropped 0 bases, with 7 bases sitting between them. CDR3 loop: CASSLTGMNTEAFF. CDR3 nucleotide sequence: TGTGCCAGCAGCTTGACAGGGATGAACACTGAAGCTTTCTTT. The full variable domain, rest sourced from reference TRBV5-4 and TRBJ1-1, is ETGVTQSPTHLIKTRGQQVTLRCSSQSGHNTVSWYQQALGQGPQFIFQYYREEENGRGNFPPRFSGLQFPNYSSELNVNALELDDSALYLCASSLTGMNTEAFFGQGTRLTVV.

The chain combines TRBV2 with TRBJ1-1; a weak D match, TRBD1 (5 bases). The ends were cut back, 5 bases at V and 1 base at J, with 11 bases in the middle. Per the germline V gene, CDR1 is SNHLY and CDR2 is FYNNEI. CDR3 length equals 14 residues. The CDR3 nucleotides read TGTGCCAGCAGTCTGGGACGGGCGAACACTGAAGCTTTCTTT. Its translation is CASSLGRANTEAFF.

This chain joins TRBV7-3 and TRBJ1-2, with 7 bases that match TRBD1. The CDR3 length is 14 residues. Losses at the gene ends were 5 bases for V and 4 bases for J; bases not matched to a gene: 7. Germline loops: CDR1 SGHTA, CDR2 FQGTGA. CDR3 in amino acids: CASSKGGQSYGYTF. DNA for the CDR3: TGTGCCAGCAGCAAGGGGGGACAGTCCTATGGCTACACCTTC.

The chain has TRBV5-6 and TRBJ1-4, with D possibly matching TRBD1 (5 bases). V dropped 4 bases and J dropped 8 bases, with 15 bases sitting between them. This CDR3 region has 14 residues. CDR1 SGHDT and CDR2 YYEEEE come from the germline V gene. The CDR3 sequence: CASSRQAGMEKLFF. The CDR3 DNA sequence: TGTGCCAGCAGCCGCCAAGCAGGGATGGAAAAACTGTTTTTT.

The chain recombines TRBV7-6 with TRBJ2-1; TRBD2 aligns across 7 bases. Per the germline V gene, CDR1 is SGHVS and CDR2 is FNYEAQ. CDR3 size: 16 residues. V lost 2 bases to trimming and J lost 11 bases; unmatched junction nucleotides: 15. The CDR3 region is CASSLSSDGGVSKQFF. CDR3 nucleotide sequence: TGTGCCAGCAGCTTATCTAGTGATGGGGGGGTCAGCAAGCAGTTCTTC.

The V call is TRBV6-1, the J call TRBJ2-7; D tentatively fits TRBD1 or TRBD2 (6 bases each). Per germline, CDR1 MNHNS and CDR2 SASEGT. Deletions cut 10 bases from V and 7 bases from J, with 14 bases between. The CDR3 has 11 amino acids. The CDR3 reads CATGGVGEQYF. The CDR3 DNA follows: TGTGCCACCGGGGGCGTTGGGGAGCAGTACTTC.

The count of this clone is one. The gene calls are TRBV11-2 and TRBJ2-7; 8 bases agree with TRBD1. J lost 6 bases, V lost 4 bases, and 5 bases had no gene match. Per the germline V gene, CDR1 is SGHAT and CDR2 is FQNNGV. The CDR3 runs to 13 residues. The CDR3 here is CASSSDRALEQYF. CDR3 in DNA: TGTGCCAGCAGCTCGGACAGGGCGCTCGAGCAGTACTTC.

The V gene is TRBV7-9, the J gene TRBJ2-3; 7 bases agree with TRBD2. V lost 5 bases, J lost 5 bases, and 10 bases stayed unmatched. Germline V lookup: CDR1 SEHNR, CDR2 FQNEAQ (reference sequence). The CDR3 is 15 amino acids. CDR3 loop: CASSPMAGEVDTQYF. In DNA form, the CDR3 reads TGTGCCAGCAGCCCCATGGCGGGGGAGGTAGATACGCAGTATTTT.

The chain links TRBV10-1 to TRBJ1-1, with D possibly TRBD1 on 5 matching bases. The germline CDR1 and CDR2 sequences are WNHNN and SYGVQD (reference sequence). The CDR3 runs 13 residues. Trimming cost V 7 bases and J 1 base, with 10 bases left between them. The chain's CDR3 is CASKAGKNTEAFF. CDR3 sequence (DNA): TGCGCCAGCAAGGCAGGGAAGAACACTGAAGCTTTCTTT.

V gene TRBV11-3 combines with J gene TRBJ2-1; D gene ambiguous. Per germline, CDR1 SGHNT and CDR2 YENEEA. V shed 0 bases and J shed 12 bases, with 9 bases lying between them. The CDR3 consists of 12 residues. CDR3 in DNA: TGTGCCAGCAGCTTAGATAGCTCCGGGCAGTTCTTC. Residues: CASSLDSSGQFF.

The V and J genes are TRBV7-9 and TRBJ1-3; D gene unclear. V lost 3 bases to trimming and J lost 0 bases, with 12 bases between them. Germline-derived CDR1 and CDR2 are SEHNR and FQNEAQ (reference sequence). The CDR3 has 16 amino acids. The CDR3, as DNA: TGTGCCAGCAGCTTTTACGTCCTCTTCTCTGGAAACACCATATATTTT. Its translation is CASSFYVLFSGNTIYF.

This chain joins TRBV11-2 and TRBJ2-1; D is perhaps TRBD2 (5 bases). The germline V and J ends were trimmed by 2 bases and 3 bases, with 14 bases remaining between them. Per the germline V gene, CDR1 is SGHAT and CDR2 is FQNNGV. There are 16 residues in the CDR3. CDR3 protein: CASSLTGVPIYNEQFF. The CDR3 region has the DNA TGTGCCAGCAGCTTAACCGGGGTGCCCATCTACAATGAGCAGTTCTTC.